A selection of T cell receptor beta chains follows, all from one sample in a study of blood T cell repertoires in COVID-19. Repertoires were generated with immunoSEQ multiplex PCR, while TCRdb's copy carries only in-frame clones and drops some. The table records 300,000 to 350,000 clones, around 91% of them present only once. Specimen: peripheral blood. The receptors come from a woman aged 18-35 years who had recovered from COVID-19. Each CDR3 is given with its conserved first and last residue. A D gene is named only where the DNA matches it firmly.

J,D,V,CDR3
TRBJ2-5,TRBD2,TRBV28,CASSSSGSFVGQETQYF
TRBJ2-2,NA,TRBV7-2,CASSPRGGTNTGELFF
TRBJ2-1,NA,TRBV12-5,CASGPSDSAGRNEQFF
TRBJ2-3,NA,TRBV6-6,CASRPRGTDTQYF
TRBJ2-1,NA,TRBV19,CASRESSYNEQFF
TRBJ2-5,NA,TRBV5-1,CASSLSGEYQETQYF
TRBJ2-3,TRBD2,TRBV13,CASSLLTSGFPTDTQYF
TRBJ1-2,NA,TRBV19,CASSWGRGSYGYTF
TRBJ1-4,NA,TRBV4-3,CASSQGTGRDEKLFF
TRBJ2-3,NA,TRBV9,CASSRAGTTDTQYF
TRBJ1-1,NA,TRBV15,CATKEGYAGPEAFF
TRBJ1-4,NA,TRBV5-1,CASSLLGTRDEKLFF
TRBJ1-2,TRBD1,TRBV3-1/TRBV3-2,CASSQGQFYGYTF
TRBJ1-6,NA,TRBV7-8,CASSEKDSRNSPLHF
TRBJ2-2,NA,TRBV5-1,CASSLVERALGGELFF
TRBJ1-1,TRBD1,TRBV13,CASSPRDRGYNTEAFF
TRBJ2-3,TRBD2,TRBV7-2,CASSLVNSGTSTDTQYF
TRBJ1-6,NA,TRBV6-5,CASSSSSSSYNSPLHF
TRBJ2-1,NA,TRBV19,CASSIERVSYNEQFF
TRBJ2-5,NA,TRBV10-1,CASSESQGQETQYF
TRBJ2-2,TRBD1,TRBV19,CASSMGQGIGELFF
TRBJ1-3,NA,TRBV11-2,CASTLGLRGSGNTIYF
TRBJ2-3,NA,TRBV5-6,CASSLGPLGVTDTQYF
TRBJ1-4,TRBD1,TRBV9,CASSPGQGHEKLFF
TRBJ1-5,NA,TRBV4-3,CASSQDSTRFQPQHF
TRBJ1-1,NA,TRBV6-1,CASSGAPVQYPAFF
TRBJ1-3,NA,TRBV5-5,CASGVGELPGNTIYF
TRBJ2-1,TRBD2,TRBV19,CASSIGTIDNEQFF
TRBJ1-5,NA,TRBV10-3,CAISESEESPQHF
TRBJ1-2,NA,TRBV6-5,CASRRGVGNYGYTF
TRBJ2-1,TRBD2,TRBV19,CASSPRLFSGGSYNEQFF
TRBJ2-5,NA,TRBV6-5,CASSTTGTPRETQYF
TRBJ2-3,NA,TRBV7-9,CASSLDITDTQYF
TRBJ2-3,TRBD2,TRBV14,CASSQEILAGGSDTQYF
TRBJ1-2,TRBD1,TRBV19,CASTYFDRVGGYTF
TRBJ1-3,NA,TRBV3-1/TRBV3-2,CASSQATGGNTIYF
TRBJ2-5,TRBD2,TRBV9,CASSAGTSQETQYF
TRBJ2-3,TRBD2,TRBV7-8,CASSSIFGASGRGDTQYF
TRBJ1-1,TRBD1,TRBV5-1,CATSDPGTGKEAFF
TRBJ2-1,NA,TRBV7-2,CASSLGTRPGEQFF
TRBJ1-1,NA,TRBV7-2,CASSGDTFTEAFF
TRBJ2-3,NA,TRBV7-9,CASSPLISTDTQYF
TRBJ2-5,NA,TRBV11-3,CASSFLLSKETQYF
TRBJ1-5,TRBD1,TRBV2,CASSEGVDRGQGNQPQHF
TRBJ1-6,NA,TRBV7-9,CASSLSFSPLHF
TRBJ1-2,NA,TRBV30,CAWSVSGRYNYGYTF
TRBJ2-3,NA,TRBV18,CASSPEADSFAGAVDTQYF
TRBJ2-3,NA,TRBV5-6,CASSRRLGAIHTDTQYF
TRBJ2-1,TRBD2,TRBV7-8,CASSHAGGSYNEQFF
TRBJ2-1,TRBD2,TRBV4-1,CASSPTSGYNEQFF
TRBJ2-1,TRBD1,TRBV7-9,CASSPRQGAYNEQFF
TRBJ2-2,TRBD1,TRBV7-9,CARTGTANTGELFF
TRBJ1-1,TRBD1,TRBV5-1,CASSEQGMNTEAFF
TRBJ2-3,NA,TRBV7-8,CASRYRGKYSTDTQYF
TRBJ2-1,TRBD2,TRBV18,CASSTGLAGFTNEQFF